This T cell receptor (beta chain) was captured in a study of blood T cell repertoires in COVID-19. Trimming left V 4 bases short and J 5 bases short, with 13 bases between. This CDR3 contains 14 residues. Germline values: CDR1 SGHRS, CDR2 YFSETQ. Generated by immunoSEQ multiplex PCR, the TCRdb table keeps only in-frame clones and is missing some. The sample yields some 72,000 clones, roughly nine tenths seen once. The V call is TRBV5-1, the J call TRBJ2-1; D not resolved. The clonotype originates from a man in his fifties with active or convalescent COVID-19. Sample: peripheral blood. Written as DNA, the CDR3 is TGCGCCAGCAGCGAACCGGGTCGACACAATGAGCAGTTCTTC. Its translation is CASSEPGRHNEQFF.